One sample yielded the 17 T cell receptor beta chains listed below, sequenced in a study of shared clonotypes between healthy human individuals. The protocol was immunoSEQ multiplex PCR, while the TCRdb copy is restricted to in-frame clones and leaves out a portion. The table includes a few million clones, 90% to 97% detected once. The sequenced sample consisted of naive CD4+ T cells sorted from blood. Subset noted: CD45RA+ positively selected. The receptors originated from a man aged 18 to 35 in good health.

The V and J genes are TRBV18 and TRBJ1-1; D uncertain. This CDR3 is 13 amino acids long. In germline, CDR1 is KGHSH, CDR2 LQKENI. The V end was cut by 2 bases, the J end by 2 bases, with 6 bases between. In nucleotides, the CDR3 is TGTGCCAGCTCACCAGCGGACAACACTGAAGCTTTCTTT. This sequence encodes CASSPADNTEAFF.

CDR3: CASSSTAIYGYTF. In DNA, the CDR3 is TGTGCCAGCAGTTCGACAGCTATCTATGGCTACACCTTC. The V call is TRBV28, the J call TRBJ1-2, with a tentative D call TRBD1 (5 bases). CDR1 is MDHEN, CDR2 SYDVKM, per germline. V lost 4 bases and J 4 bases, leaving 10 bases between the germline ends. This CDR3 contains 13 residues.

This clone has more than one count but fewer than ten. The chain links TRBV19 to TRBJ1-1, with D perhaps matching TRBD1 (6 bases). CDR3 length: 15 amino acids. V was clipped by 5 bases and J by 4 bases, with 17 bases between them. Germline-derived CDR1 and CDR2 are LNHDA and SQIVND (reference sequence). The chain's CDR3 is CASSPGRTVGTEAFF. In DNA form, the CDR3 reads TGTGCCAGTAGTCCAGGACGGACAGTCGGCACTGAAGCTTTCTTT.

Regarding this clone: The sample carries other DNA sequences with the same CDR3. The CDR3, as DNA: TGCGCCAGCAGCCAAGATCGTAGCACAGATACGCAGTATTTT. This translates into CASSQDRSTDTQYF. V and J are TRBV4-3 and TRBJ2-3, with D unclear. The CDR3 covers 14 residues. CDR1 is LGHNA, CDR2 YSLEER, per germline. Trimming cost V 0 bases and J 0 bases, with 4 bases left between them.

Turning to this clone: This CDR3 is also generated by other DNA sequences in the sample. The chain couples TRBV27 to TRBJ2-1, with D perhaps TRBD2 (5 bases). The CDR3 contains 14 residues. Per the germline V gene, CDR1 is MNHEY and CDR2 is SMNVEV (reference sequence). The V gene lost 6 bases and the J gene lost 0 bases, with 9 bases spanning the gap. The CDR3 is CASSLGSSYNEQFF. The DNA of the CDR3 is TGTGCCAGCAGCCTGGGGAGCTCCTACAATGAGCAGTTCTTC.

V is TRBV19 and J is TRBJ1-4, with D possibly matching TRBD1 (5 bases). Germline V gene sequence: CDR1 LNHDA, CDR2 SQIVND (reference sequence). Trimming stripped 4 bases from V and 8 bases from J, with 14 bases between. The CDR3 has 14 amino acids. CDR3 sequence: CASSTWTFGEKLFF. Here the CDR3 DNA reads TGTGCCAGTAGTACATGGACATTCGGGGAAAAACTGTTTTTT.

The J gene is TRBJ1-6, the V gene TRBV6-4; no clear D gene. The CDR3 consists of 16 residues. Trimming shortened V by 11 bases and J by 3 bases, and 20 bases separated the two germline ends. Germline V lookup: CDR1 MRHNA, CDR2 SNTAGT. The DNA of the CDR3 is TGTGCCCCGAGCGGGCTGGGCCCTCACTATAATTCACCCCTCCACTTT. Translating gives CAPSGLGPHYNSPLHF.

The genes are TRBV11-2 and TRBJ1-6; no reliable D call. Germline values: CDR1 SGHAT, CDR2 FQNNGV. This CDR3 spans 12 amino acids. Trimming left V 3 bases short and J 11 bases short, with 8 bases between. The CDR3 DNA is TGTGCCAGCAGCTTTGGGGTGCCACCCCTCCACTTT. It codes for CASSFGVPPLHF.

Points on this clone: Other DNA sequences in the sample encode the same CDR3. The chain employs TRBV20-1 and TRBJ1-1; no definite D call. The CDR3 loop spans 11 amino acids. Germline V lookup: CDR1 DFQATT, CDR2 SNEGSKA (reference sequence). The V and J ends lost 3 bases and 4 bases respectively, with 6 bases between them. CDR3 in DNA: TGCAGTGCTAGGAAGGTCACTGAAGCTTTCTTT. Its protein is CSARKVTEAFF.

A remark on this clone: Other nucleotide sequences in the sample specify the same CDR3. This chain's CDR3 is CASSLQRAYEQYF. The CDR3 DNA is TGTGCCAGCAGCTTACAGCGAGCCTACGAGCAGTACTTC. The rearrangement links TRBV7-2 to TRBJ2-7; D not certain. CDR1 is SGHTA and CDR2 is FQGNSA in the germline V gene. The CDR3 contains 13 residues. V lost 2 bases, J lost 2 bases, and 7 bases lay in between.

The chain links TRBV5-1 to TRBJ2-5, with D maybe TRBD1 (6 bases). The CDR3 consists of 13 residues. V gave up 6 bases and J gave up 1 base, with 10 bases separating them. Germline V gene sequence: CDR1 SGHRS, CDR2 YFSETQ. The CDR3 loop reads CASTRGSQETQYF. The CDR3 nucleotides read TGCGCCAGCACCAGGGGATCCCAAGAGACCCAGTACTTC. The whole variable domain, remainder taken from reference TRBV5-1 and TRBJ2-5, is KAGVTQTPRYLIKTRGQQVTLSCSPISGHRSVSWYQQTPGQGLQFLFEYFSETQRNKGNFPGRFSGRQFSNSRSEMNVSTLELGDSALYLCASTRGSQETQYFGPGTRLLVL.

The CDR3 loop is CASRRGASYEQYF. The CDR3 nucleotides read TGTGCCAGCCGCAGGGGGGCCTCCTACGAGCAGTACTTC. The V gene is TRBV28, the J gene TRBJ2-7, with a weak D call TRBD1 (7 bases). Looked up from germline, CDR1 is MDHEN and CDR2 is SYDVKM. The CDR3 is 13 amino acids. V was shortened by 8 bases and J by 0 bases, with 11 bases between the two germline ends. The variable domain in full, completed from reference TRBV28 and TRBJ2-7, reads DVKVTQSSRYLVKRTGEKVFLECVQDMDHENMFWYRQDPGLGLRLIYFSYDVKMKEKGDIPEGYSVSREKKERFSLILESASTNQTSMYLCASRRGASYEQYFGPGTRLTVT.

V usage is TRBV7-9 and J usage is TRBJ2-2, with TRBD2 matching 10 bases. Per the germline V gene, CDR1 is SEHNR and CDR2 is FQNEAQ (reference sequence). CDR3 size: 16 residues. Trimming at V came to 6 bases and at J to 1 base, leaving 5 bases not matched to a gene. CDR3 sequence reads: CASRPSGSGNTGELFF. CDR3 nucleotides: TGTGCCAGCAGACCTAGCGGGAGCGGGAACACCGGGGAGCTGTTTTTT.

The V and J genes are TRBV7-9 and TRBJ2-7; D call uncertain. Per germline, CDR1 SEHNR and CDR2 FQNEAQ (reference sequence). There are 15 residues in the CDR3. Trimming took 4 bases from V and 0 from J, leaving 13 bases between them. The CDR3 protein is CASSSRGDLSYEQYF. The CDR3 nucleotides read TGTGCCAGCAGCTCGCGCGGAGACCTCTCCTACGAGCAGTACTTC.

The chain couples TRBV7-9 to TRBJ1-4; D remains unclear. This CDR3 is 12 amino acids long. CDR1 SEHNR and CDR2 FQNEAQ come from the germline V gene (reference sequence). Trimming removed 3 bases from V and 8 bases from J, with 7 bases in between. The CDR3 DNA is TGTGCCAGCAGCTTGCACGGAGAAAAACTGTTTTTT. It encodes CASSLHGEKLFF.

The chain is built from TRBV5-6 and TRBJ2-2; 10 nucleotides match TRBD2. With 2 bases clipped from V and 0 bases from J, the junction kept 1 base outside the gene matches. The CDR3 sequence is 16 residues long. Germline-derived CDR1 and CDR2 are SGHDT and YYEEEE. The CDR3 sequence is CASSLLAGTNTGELFF. The CDR3 DNA is TGTGCCAGCAGCTTACTAGCGGGAACGAACACCGGGGAGCTGTTTTTT.

The chain is built from TRBV30 and TRBJ2-7; maybe TRBD2 (6 bases). CDR1 GTSNPN and CDR2 SVGIG come from the germline V gene (reference sequence). CDR3 length: 13 amino acids. V gave up 1 base and J gave up 3 bases, with 10 bases separating them. The CDR3: CAWSGRGGYEQYF. The CDR3, as DNA: TGTGCCTGGAGTGGTAGGGGAGGCTACGAGCAGTACTTC.